The 15 T cell receptor beta chains below come from one sample, sequenced in a study of blood T cell repertoires in COVID-19. Produced via immunoSEQ multiplex PCR; TCRdb's table is partial and in-frame only. Of about 200,000 clones detected, about 85% appear once; the ten largest clones hold approximately 5%. The sequencing sample was made of peripheral blood. Receptors originate from a woman of 80 years or more with acute or convalescent COVID-19.

This clone was seen repeatedly, ten times or more. The chain joins TRBV13 to TRBJ2-1; 7 nucleotides line up with TRBD2. Germline V gene sequence: CDR1 PRHDT, CDR2 FYEKMQ (reference sequence). The CDR3 sequence is 14 residues long. Trimming at V came to 5 bases and at J to 5 bases, leaving 6 bases not matched to a gene. The CDR3, as DNA: TGTGCCAGCAGCCCAGGACTAGACAACAATGAGCAGTTCTTC. Translating it yields CASSPGLDNNEQFF.

The V and J genes are TRBV20-1 and TRBJ2-7, with 7 nucleotides matching TRBD1. Germline trimming cut 5 bases from V and 6 bases from J; bases unmatched to any gene: 4. Germline CDR1 reads DFQATT; CDR2 reads SNEGSKA (reference sequence). The length of the CDR3 is 11 residues. In DNA, the CDR3 is TGCAGTGCTCCAAGGGGGCGCGAGCAGTACTTC. It yields the protein CSAPRGREQYF.

This clone was seen only a few times. The chain joins TRBV19 to TRBJ2-2; D is perhaps TRBD2 (5 bases). The CDR3 runs to 15 residues. Germline CDR1 is LNHDA and CDR2 is SQIVND (reference sequence). Trimming pared 3 bases from V and 2 bases from J, leaving 10 bases between. The CDR3 is CASSMRTYNTGELFF. As DNA, the CDR3 is TGTGCCAGTAGTATGAGGACTTATAACACCGGGGAGCTGTTTTTT. The entire variable domain, with the rest obtained from reference TRBV19 and TRBJ2-2, is as follows: DGGITQSPKYLFRKEGQNVTLSCEQNLNHDAMYWYRQDPGQGLRLIYYSQIVNDFQKGDIAEGYSVSREKKESFPLTVTSAQKNPTAFYLCASSMRTYNTGELFFGEGSRLTVL.

This chain connects TRBV5-1 to TRBJ2-5, with 12 bases fitting TRBD2. The CDR3 runs 16 residues. V dropped 4 bases and J dropped 4; count of bases not matched to a gene: 8. Germline V gene data show CDR1 as SGHRS and CDR2 as YFSETQ. CDR3 sequence: CASSGGLAGFGETQYF. The DNA of the CDR3 is TGCGCCAGCAGCGGCGGACTAGCGGGATTTGGAGAGACCCAGTACTTC.

The V gene is TRBV28, the J gene TRBJ1-4, with TRBD1 matching 9 bases. Germline assignment: CDR1 MDHEN and CDR2 SYDVKM. V was pared by 6 bases and J by 8 bases, with 10 bases of the junction left unmatched. The CDR3 loop spans 15 amino acids. Here the CDR3 DNA reads TGTGCCAGCAGCCCCCCTGGGGACAGGGACGAAAAACTGTTTTTT. This gives the protein CASSPPGDRDEKLFF.

This chain uses TRBV5-8 with TRBJ2-7, with D uncertain. Germline CDR1 and CDR2: SGHTS and YDEGEE. The CDR3 loop spans 11 amino acids. V lost 4 bases, J lost 2 bases, and 4 bases lay in between. CDR3 bases: TGTGCCAGCAGCCAAACCTACGAGCAGTACTTC. Translated, it gives CASSQTYEQYF.

The V and J genes are TRBV5-1 and TRBJ1-1; D may be TRBD1 (5 bases). Germline V CDR1 and CDR2: SGHRS, YFSETQ. This CDR3 has 15 residues. Trimming took 3 bases from V and 4 from J, leaving 16 bases between them. The CDR3 DNA reads as TGCGCCAGCAGCTGGGCCGGTGGGGCGGCCACTGAAGCTTTCTTT. Residues: CASSWAGGAATEAFF.

The chain joins TRBV7-9 to TRBJ2-5; TRBD1 matches 9 bases. The CDR3 length is 14 residues. Germline trimming cut 2 bases from V and 4 bases from J; bases unmatched to any gene: 2. The germline V gene has CDR1 SEHNR and CDR2 FQNEAQ (reference sequence). CDR3 nucleotide sequence: TGTGCCAGCAGCTTAATGACAGGGGGAGAGACCCAGTACTTC. This codes for CASSLMTGGETQYF.

J is TRBJ2-1 and V is TRBV19; no firm D call. V lost 7 bases, J lost 0 bases, and 16 bases lay in between. There are 16 residues in the CDR3. Germline V gene sequence: CDR1 LNHDA, CDR2 SQIVND (reference sequence). The CDR3 DNA sequence: TGTGCCAGTACTCACGCGGCTTCGAGCTCCTACAATGAGCAGTTCTTC. Translation gives CASTHAASSSYNEQFF.

This chain joins TRBV12-1 and TRBJ2-5; the tabulated D call, TRBD2, remains unverified against the DNA. TRBV12-1 is termed a pseudogene. The length of the CDR3 is 21 residues. The CDR3 nucleotides read TGTGCCAGCAGCTCAATCCACTCCACTAGCGGGAAGGGGAGATGGAGGGAGACCCAGTACTTC. It translates to CASSSIHSTSGKGRWRETQYF.

The V and J genes are TRBV5-1 and TRBJ2-2; 11 nucleotides line up with TRBD2. V lost 0 bases, J lost 5 bases, and 3 bases stayed unmatched. The CDR3 sequence is 16 residues long. Germline V gene lookup returns CDR1 SGHRS and CDR2 YFSETQ. For the CDR3, the DNA is TGCGCCAGCAGCTTGGTAGCGGGAGGGCCAACCGGGGAGCTGTTTTTT. Residues: CASSLVAGGPTGELFF.

The chain couples TRBV30 to TRBJ2-1; weak D call: TRBD1 (5 bases). This CDR3 has 12 amino acids. Trimming stripped 7 bases from V and 9 bases from J, with 16 bases between. The germline CDR1 and CDR2 sequences are GTSNPN and SVGIG (reference sequence). The CDR3 DNA reads as TGTGCCTTGGGGCTAGACCTTCCTGAGCAGTTCTTC. Its protein product is CALGLDLPEQFF.

This chain connects TRBV7-3 to TRBJ2-3; tentative D call: TRBD2 (5 bases). In germline, CDR1 is SGHTA, CDR2 FQGTGA. V shed 4 bases and J shed 3 bases, with 20 bases lying between them. This CDR3 has 17 amino acids. This CDR3 is CASSSEKKRLATDTQYF. CDR3 nucleotide sequence: TGTGCCAGCAGCTCAGAGAAGAAGCGGCTAGCAACAGATACGCAGTATTTT.

This clone was counted a single time. The V call is TRBV10-1, the J call TRBJ2-3, with D tentatively TRBD1 or TRBD2 (6 bases each). The CDR3 runs 15 residues. The germline CDR1 and CDR2 sequences are WNHNN and SYGVQD (reference sequence). Trimming cost V 8 bases and J 2 bases, with 17 bases left between them. CDR3 loop: CASGESGEATDTQYF. The CDR3 DNA follows: TGCGCCAGCGGAGAGTCAGGGGAGGCCACAGATACGCAGTATTTT.

V and J are TRBV3-1 (or the pseudogene TRBV3-2) and TRBJ1-4; 10 bases match TRBD1. The ends lost 0 bases at V and 0 bases at J; junction bases unmatched: 7. This CDR3 spans 19 amino acids. Germline CDR1 is LGHDT and CDR2 is YNNKEL (reference sequence). CDR3 sequence (DNA): TGTGCCAGCAGCCAAGATGGGGGACAGGGGCTTACAACTAATGAAAAACTGTTTTTT. It codes for CASSQDGGQGLTTNEKLFF.